This is a list of T cell receptor beta chains from one sample in a study of response to subunit inactivated influenza vaccine. TCRdb reanalysed the RT-PCR reads using MiXCR and keeps one entry per CDR3 protein. The data hold about 830,000 distinct CDR3 sequences, with 15% to 20% observed a single time. The sequences come from PBMCs from blood, collected about 5 days after vaccination. Source of these receptors: a man aged 45-65 years who received an inactivated influenza vaccine. CDR3s include the opening cysteine and the closing phenylalanine or tryptophan. The D gene is left open where the match is weak. Expanded clones get a size class; other rows say once, few or many, or leave the size out.

V gene: TRBV5-6; D gene: .; clone size: .; J gene: TRBJ2-3; CDR3 protein: CASSRPSGDTQYF; CDR3 DNA: TGTGCCAGCAGCCGCCCATCAGGGGATACGCAGTATTTT
V gene: TRBV7-6; D gene: .; clone size: few; J gene: TRBJ2-2; CDR3 protein: CASSPIEIGELFF; CDR3 DNA: TGTGCCAGCAGCCCCATAGAGATCGGGGAGCTGTTTTTT
V gene: TRBV4-2; D gene: .; clone size: .; J gene: TRBJ2-7; CDR3 protein: CASSQGHGSYEQYF; CDR3 DNA: TGTGCCAGCAGCCAAGGGCACGGCTCCTACGAGCAGTACTTC
V gene: TRBV20-1; D gene: .; clone size: .; J gene: TRBJ2-5; CDR3 protein: CSARGLDYPSPETQYF; CDR3 DNA: TGCAGTGCTAGAGGATTGGATTACCCCAGCCCGGAGACCCAGTACTTC
V gene: TRBV7-2; D gene: .; clone size: .; J gene: TRBJ2-2; CDR3 protein: CASSWRLIGGELFF; CDR3 DNA: TGTGCCAGCAGCTGGAGGTTAATCGGCGGGGAGCTGTTTTTT
V gene: TRBV11-2; D gene: TRBD1; clone size: .; J gene: TRBJ2-6; CDR3 protein: CASSPGGATSGANVLTF; CDR3 DNA: TGTGCCAGCAGTCCAGGGGGCGCGACGTCTGGGGCCAACGTCCTGACTTTC
V gene: TRBV6-2/TRBV6-3; D gene: TRBD1; clone size: few; J gene: TRBJ1-5; CDR3 protein: CASRPGTGGTQPQHF; CDR3 DNA: TGTGCCAGCAGACCCGGGACAGGGGGTACTCAGCCCCAGCATTTT
V gene: TRBV28; D gene: TRBD1; clone size: .; J gene: TRBJ2-5; CDR3 protein: CASSTTGTGARETQYF; CDR3 DNA: TGTGCCAGCAGTACAACCGGGACAGGAGCGCGGGAGACCCAGTACTTC
V gene: TRBV18; D gene: TRBD1; clone size: .; J gene: TRBJ2-5; CDR3 protein: CASSTRDRGPGRETQYF; CDR3 DNA: TGTGCCAGCTCCACCCGGGACAGGGGGCCTGGTCGGGAGACCCAGTACTTC
V gene: TRBV4-1; D gene: TRBD1; clone size: .; J gene: TRBJ2-1; CDR3 protein: CASSQSKQGASYNEQFF; CDR3 DNA: TGCGCCAGCAGCCAATCAAAGCAGGGGGCGTCCTACAATGAGCAGTTCTTC
V gene: TRBV27; D gene: .; clone size: few; J gene: TRBJ2-7; CDR3 protein: CASSRPSSVEQYF; CDR3 DNA: TGTGCCAGCAGCCGCCCTTCTAGCGTCGAGCAGTACTTC
V gene: TRBV7-2; D gene: .; clone size: few; J gene: TRBJ1-3; CDR3 protein: CASSLGTQGNTIYF; CDR3 DNA: TGTGCCAGCAGCTTAGGTACTCAAGGAAACACCATATATTTT
V gene: TRBV7-8; D gene: TRBD1; clone size: .; J gene: TRBJ2-1; CDR3 protein: CASRNGTGHYNEQFF; CDR3 DNA: TGTGCCAGCAGGAACGGGACAGGGCACTACAATGAGCAGTTCTTC
V gene: TRBV7-2; D gene: TRBD1; clone size: few; J gene: TRBJ2-7; CDR3 protein: CASSFRDRGDEQYF; CDR3 DNA: TGTGCCAGCAGCTTTCGGGACAGGGGCGACGAGCAGTACTTC
V gene: TRBV7-9; D gene: .; clone size: once; J gene: TRBJ2-3; CDR3 protein: CASSFQGPHTDTQYF; CDR3 DNA: TGTGCCAGCAGCTTTCAGGGTCCCCACACAGATACGCAGTATTTT
V gene: TRBV3-1; D gene: .; clone size: few; J gene: TRBJ2-2; CDR3 protein: CASSQVLGGELFF; CDR3 DNA: TGTGCCAGCAGCCAAGTCCTCGGCGGGGAGCTGTTTTTT
V gene: TRBV29-1; D gene: .; clone size: few; J gene: TRBJ2-5; CDR3 protein: CSAAEGQETQYF; CDR3 DNA: TGCAGCGCTGCAGAGGGGCAAGAGACCCAGTACTTC
V gene: TRBV28; D gene: .; clone size: many; J gene: TRBJ1-3; CDR3 protein: CASITGGGSGNTIYF; CDR3 DNA: TGTGCCAGCATTACCGGGGGCGGCTCTGGAAACACCATATATTTT
V gene: TRBV11-2; D gene: .; clone size: .; J gene: TRBJ2-1; CDR3 protein: CASSSPPLNEQFF; CDR3 DNA: TGTGCCAGCAGCTCCCCGCCCCTCAATGAGCAGTTCTTC
V gene: TRBV27; D gene: TRBD2; clone size: many; J gene: TRBJ2-7; CDR3 protein: CATEPIGRAGEQYF; CDR3 DNA: TGTGCCACCGAACCCATAGGGAGGGCCGGGGAGCAGTACTTC
V gene: TRBV6-1; D gene: TRBD2; clone size: .; J gene: TRBJ2-5; CDR3 protein: CASSRTSGEQETQYF; CDR3 DNA: TGTGCCAGCAGTCGGACTAGCGGGGAACAAGAGACCCAGTACTTC
V gene: TRBV6-2/TRBV6-3; D gene: .; clone size: .; J gene: TRBJ2-7; CDR3 protein: CASSLWDGLYEQYF; CDR3 DNA: TGTGCCAGCAGTTTATGGGACGGGCTCTACGAGCAGTACTTC
V gene: TRBV7-9; D gene: TRBD2; clone size: .; J gene: TRBJ2-1; CDR3 protein: CASSLSGRAAYNEQFF; CDR3 DNA: TGTGCCAGCAGCTTAAGCGGGAGGGCGGCCTACAATGAGCAGTTCTTC
V gene: TRBV6-5; D gene: .; clone size: few; J gene: TRBJ2-7; CDR3 protein: CASSYWGVDGNYEQYF; CDR3 DNA: TGTGCCAGCAGTTATTGGGGGGTAGACGGAAACTACGAGCAGTACTTC
V gene: TRBV6-1; D gene: TRBD1; clone size: few; J gene: TRBJ2-4; CDR3 protein: CASNRDSLKNIQYF; CDR3 DNA: TGTGCCAGCAACCGGGACAGCCTAAAAAACATTCAGTACTTC
V gene: TRBV7-2; D gene: TRBD2; clone size: .; J gene: TRBJ2-5; CDR3 protein: CASSLDKAGQETQYF; CDR3 DNA: TGTGCCAGCAGCTTAGACAAAGCGGGGCAAGAGACCCAGTACTTC
V gene: TRBV18; D gene: TRBD2; clone size: few; J gene: TRBJ2-1; CDR3 protein: CASSSIYGLAVYNEQFF; CDR3 DNA: TGTGCCAGCTCATCCATTTATGGACTAGCGGTGTACAATGAGCAGTTCTTC
V gene: TRBV10-3; D gene: TRBD2; clone size: few; J gene: TRBJ2-3; CDR3 protein: CAISERLAGSTDTQYF; CDR3 DNA: TGTGCCATCAGTGAGAGGCTAGCGGGGAGCACAGATACGCAGTATTTT
V gene: TRBV9; D gene: .; clone size: few; J gene: TRBJ1-3; CDR3 protein: CASSKRQAGNTIYF; CDR3 DNA: TGTGCCAGCAGCAAACGACAAGCTGGAAACACCATATATTTT
V gene: TRBV6-5; D gene: TRBD1; clone size: few; J gene: TRBJ1-1; CDR3 protein: CASSSTGGKAFF; CDR3 DNA: TGTGCCAGCAGTTCCACAGGGGGCAAAGCTTTCTTT
V gene: TRBV7-8; D gene: .; clone size: .; J gene: TRBJ1-5; CDR3 protein: CASSLESAGVLGQPQHF; CDR3 DNA: TGTGCCAGCAGCTTAGAGTCGGCAGGGGTCCTGGGGCAGCCCCAGCATTTT
V gene: TRBV11-2; D gene: .; clone size: few; J gene: TRBJ1-5; CDR3 protein: CASSQDMNQHF; CDR3 DNA: TGTGCCAGCAGCCAGGACATGAATCAGCATTTT
V gene: TRBV10-3; D gene: .; clone size: .; J gene: TRBJ2-1; CDR3 protein: CAISLGGDEQFF; CDR3 DNA: TGTGCCATCAGTTTGGGTGGGGATGAGCAGTTCTTC
V gene: TRBV5-5; D gene: .; clone size: many; J gene: TRBJ1-3; CDR3 protein: CASSLVFVGELGNTIYF; CDR3 DNA: TGTGCCAGCAGCTTGGTTTTCGTCGGGGAGCTTGGAAACACCATATATTTT
V gene: TRBV18; D gene: TRBD1; clone size: few; J gene: TRBJ2-7; CDR3 protein: CASSIGTVEQYF; CDR3 DNA: TGTGCCAGCTCAATCGGGACAGTCGAGCAGTACTTC
V gene: TRBV5-1; D gene: .; clone size: .; J gene: TRBJ2-5; CDR3 protein: CASSLPDRSETQYF; CDR3 DNA: TGCGCCAGCAGCCTGCCAGACAGGTCAGAGACCCAGTACTTC
V gene: TRBV20-1; D gene: .; clone size: few; J gene: TRBJ1-2; CDR3 protein: CSARDRGVGGYTF; CDR3 DNA: TGCAGTGCTAGAGATCGGGGGGTTGGTGGCTACACCTTC
V gene: TRBV5-1; D gene: .; clone size: .; J gene: TRBJ2-5; CDR3 protein: CASSFPTQGLQETQYF; CDR3 DNA: TGCGCCAGCAGCTTTCCGACTCAGGGGCTCCAAGAGACCCAGTACTTC
V gene: TRBV3-1; D gene: .; clone size: few; J gene: TRBJ1-3; CDR3 protein: CASSQGAAAGNTIYF; CDR3 DNA: TGTGCCAGCAGCCAAGGAGCGGCAGCTGGAAACACCATATATTTT
V gene: TRBV20-1; D gene: .; clone size: few; J gene: TRBJ2-3; CDR3 protein: CSARGHRTRTDTQYF; CDR3 DNA: TGCAGTGCTAGAGGACACAGGACCCGCACAGATACGCAGTATTTT
V gene: TRBV5-1; D gene: TRBD2; clone size: .; J gene: TRBJ2-5; CDR3 protein: CASSLAPAGAKETQYF; CDR3 DNA: TGCGCCAGCAGCTTGGCACCAGCGGGGGCAAAAGAGACCCAGTACTTC
V gene: TRBV6-1; D gene: .; clone size: .; J gene: TRBJ1-5; CDR3 protein: CASSPTLGLQQPQHF; CDR3 DNA: TGTGCCAGCAGCCCGACCTTGGGACTCCAGCAGCCCCAGCATTTT
V gene: TRBV5-6; D gene: .; clone size: .; J gene: TRBJ2-2; CDR3 protein: CASSPASLGTGELFF; CDR3 DNA: TGTGCCAGCAGCCCTGCTTCCTTGGGCACCGGGGAGCTGTTTTTT
V gene: TRBV28; D gene: TRBD2; clone size: few; J gene: TRBJ2-3; CDR3 protein: CASTPGGRTDTQYF; CDR3 DNA: TGTGCCAGCACCCCGGGAGGACGCACAGATACGCAGTATTTT
V gene: TRBV11-2; D gene: .; clone size: few; J gene: TRBJ1-1; CDR3 protein: CASSLERRAEAFF; CDR3 DNA: TGTGCCAGCAGCTTAGAACGTAGGGCTGAAGCTTTCTTT
V gene: TRBV12-3/TRBV12-4; D gene: .; clone size: few; J gene: TRBJ1-2; CDR3 protein: CASSLTVVEGYTF; CDR3 DNA: TGTGCCAGCAGTCTGACAGTCGTGGAGGGCTACACCTTC
V gene: TRBV7-9; D gene: TRBD1; clone size: .; J gene: TRBJ1-2; CDR3 protein: CASSQTGSAYGYTF; CDR3 DNA: TGTGCCAGCAGTCAGACAGGGTCGGCATATGGCTACACCTTC
V gene: TRBV7-2; D gene: TRBD1; clone size: few; J gene: TRBJ1-2; CDR3 protein: CASSLIFLGQAYGYTF; CDR3 DNA: TGTGCCAGCAGCTTGATATTTCTGGGACAGGCATATGGCTACACCTTC
V gene: TRBV12-3/TRBV12-4; D gene: .; clone size: .; J gene: TRBJ1-2; CDR3 protein: CATLGQFNYGYTF; CDR3 DNA: TGTGCCACCCTAGGGCAGTTTAACTATGGCTACACCTTC
V gene: TRBV20-1; D gene: .; clone size: few; J gene: TRBJ1-5; CDR3 protein: CSAERDGLPQHF; CDR3 DNA: TGCAGTGCCGAGAGGGATGGGCTGCCCCAGCATTTT
V gene: TRBV4-3; D gene: TRBD1; clone size: .; J gene: TRBJ1-3; CDR3 protein: CASSQEIGTAGNTIYF; CDR3 DNA: TGCGCCAGCAGCCAAGAAATAGGGACAGCTGGAAACACCATATATTTT